This T cell receptor (beta chain) derives from a study of T cells in Graves' hyperthyroidism and ophthalmopathy. The CDR3 totals 14 residues. The trim removed 7 bases at V and 2 bases at J, leaving 3 bases unmatched. Per the germline V gene, CDR1 is SNHLY and CDR2 is FYNNEI. The PBMCs were sourced from fresh peripheral blood (more than 9 ml). Amplified TCR beta CDR3 regions derived from RNA transcripts. An initial round of RT-PCR targeting the TCR CDR3 relied on the HTBI primer set. TCRdb analysed the multiplex PCR reads with MiXCR anew, one entry per CDR3 protein. The data contain about 290,000 distinct CDR3 sequences, over 15% of them singletons. This clonotype was recorded at least ten times.

The sequencing sample was made of blood. J is TRBJ2-1 and V is TRBV2, with 9 bases that match TRBD1. The sequence was obtained from a man aged 30 to 39 with Graves' hyperthyroidism. The CDR3 protein is CASKWTGAYNEQFF. In DNA, the CDR3 is TGTGCCAGCAAATGGACAGGGGCCTACAATGAGCAGTTCTTC.